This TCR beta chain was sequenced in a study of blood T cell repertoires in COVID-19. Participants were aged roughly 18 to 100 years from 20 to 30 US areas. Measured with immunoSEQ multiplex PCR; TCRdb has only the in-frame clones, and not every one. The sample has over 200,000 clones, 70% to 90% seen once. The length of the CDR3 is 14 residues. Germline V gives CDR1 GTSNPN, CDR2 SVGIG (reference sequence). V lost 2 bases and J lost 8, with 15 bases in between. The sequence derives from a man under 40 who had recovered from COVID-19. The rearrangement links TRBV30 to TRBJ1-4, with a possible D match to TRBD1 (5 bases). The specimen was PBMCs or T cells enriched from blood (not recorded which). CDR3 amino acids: CAWSYGAGREKLFF. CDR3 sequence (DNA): TGTGCCTGGAGTTATGGGGCCGGTAGGGAAAAACTGTTTTTT.